Given below is one TCR beta chain in context. The antigen remains unidentified. Generated by immunoSEQ multiplex PCR, the TCRdb table keeps only in-frame clones and is missing some. The sample lists roughly 40,000 clones, approximately 91% seen once, with 2% to 3% in the top ten. Specified time point: week 5, during vaccination. In the vaccine, a single dose held 300 ug of the mutant IDH1 20-mer peptide, along with topical imiquimod. These data belong to a study of a mutant IDH1 vaccine in newly diagnosed glioma. Overall study context: Scheduled for weeks 1, 3, 5, 7, 11, 15, 19 and 23, eight vaccinations were given to patients. First vaccine doses came 4-6 weeks after radiotherapy alone, or with temozolomide cycles. Treated patients showed a male proportion of approximately 62%, a female proportion of about 38%, and a mean age of approximately 40 years. Antecedent treatment encompassed radiotherapy, temozolomide, or their combination; the majority received both.

The germline V gene has CDR1 SGHVS and CDR2 FQNEAQ. This CDR3 comprises 13 residues. The trim removed 4 bases at V and 7 bases at J, leaving 7 bases unmatched. The input for sequencing was PBMCs, taken from a glioma patient whose treatment included an IDH1 peptide vaccine. The rearrangement links TRBV7-8 to TRBJ2-7; 7 bases map to TRBD2. The sequence was obtained from a man in his fifties or sixties with glioma. The CDR3 DNA follows: TGTGCCAGCAGCTGGCTACCGGGGGGTGAGCAGTACTTC. It translates to CASSWLPGGEQYF.